This T cell receptor (beta chain) originates from a study of CD4 T cells in relation to SARS-CoV-2 and coronaviruses. Using immunoSEQ multiplex PCR, the repertoire was profiled, and TCRdb retains in-frame clones only, with some absent. The table includes just over 15,000 clones, about 73% detected once. As regards this clone: Its specificity is unknown.

Deletions cut 0 bases from V and 7 bases from J, with 7 bases between. The CDR3 runs to 14 residues. Germline CDR1 KGHSH, CDR2 LQKENI. CD4+ T cells from unexposed donors were obtained before the COVID-19 pandemic (2011-2018). Isolation of CD4+ T cells took place after less than 11 days in culture. The sequence came from a human donor in good health. The rearrangement uses TRBV18 and TRBJ1-6, with D possibly TRBD1 on 5 matching bases. The material sequenced was CD4+ T cells from PBMCs, cultured in vitro. CDR3 protein: CASSPPGPNSPLHF. CDR3 sequence (DNA): TGTGCCAGCTCACCACCGGGACCAAATTCACCCCTCCACTTT.